This T cell receptor beta chain was captured by sequencing in a study of blood T cell repertoires in COVID-19. V lost 3 bases and J 3 bases, leaving 11 bases between the germline ends. This CDR3 comprises 14 residues. The germline CDR1 and CDR2 sequences are KGHSH and LQKENI. Measured with immunoSEQ multiplex PCR; TCRdb has only the in-frame clones, and not every one. The data hold approximately 200,000 clones, with around 75% observed a single time. This clone was picked up one time. Material for sequencing was peripheral blood. The gene calls are TRBV18 and TRBJ1-1, with D possibly matching TRBD1 (5 bases). The TCR sequence derives from a human donor in a cohort sampled during active COVID-19. For the CDR3, the DNA is TGTGCCAGCTCACCCGCCGGGGGGTACACTGAAGCTTTCTTT. Translating it yields CASSPAGGYTEAFF.